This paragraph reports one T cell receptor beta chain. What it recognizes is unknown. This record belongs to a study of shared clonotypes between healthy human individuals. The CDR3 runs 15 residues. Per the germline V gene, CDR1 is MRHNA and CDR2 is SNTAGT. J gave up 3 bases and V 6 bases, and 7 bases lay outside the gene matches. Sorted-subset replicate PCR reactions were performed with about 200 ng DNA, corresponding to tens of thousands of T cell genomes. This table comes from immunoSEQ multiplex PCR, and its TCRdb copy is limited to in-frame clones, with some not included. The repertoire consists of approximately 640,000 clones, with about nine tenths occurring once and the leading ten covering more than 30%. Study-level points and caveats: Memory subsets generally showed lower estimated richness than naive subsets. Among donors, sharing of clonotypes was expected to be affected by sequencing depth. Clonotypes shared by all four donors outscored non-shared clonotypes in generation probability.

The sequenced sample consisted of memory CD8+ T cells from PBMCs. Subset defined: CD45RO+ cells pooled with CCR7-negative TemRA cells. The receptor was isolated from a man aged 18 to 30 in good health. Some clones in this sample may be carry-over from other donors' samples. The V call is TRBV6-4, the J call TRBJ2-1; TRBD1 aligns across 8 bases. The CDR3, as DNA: TGTGCCAGCAGCGTGACAGGGGAAGGCTACAATGAGCAGTTCTTC. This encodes CASSVTGEGYNEQFF.